The present T cell receptor beta chain was sequenced within a study of T cell responses to AZD1222 COVID-19 vaccine. The study's findings and limits: Baseline testing showed seropositivity in only a handful of AZD1222 recipients. Variant regions that are unmutated are reportedly the target of nearly half of spike-specific TCRs. White British people made up most donors, females outnumbered males, and clonal diversity was possibly underestimated.

With 5 bases removed from V and 3 bases from J, the gap between germline ends came to 20 bases. Germline V gene sequence: CDR1 SGHNT, CDR2 YENEEA. CDR3 size: 16 residues. A word on this clone: Its antigen remains unknown.

Second doses at about 4 or about 12 weeks were pooled. Clones were read by immunoSEQ multiplex PCR, and TCRdb kept only the in-frame ones, dropping some. The profile shows about 270,000 clones, 94% of them singletons. The chain links TRBV11-3 to TRBJ2-7; D is ambiguous. Sequences were derived from peripheral blood, sampled 28 days after the second AZD1222 dose. This TCR was sampled from an adult who received the AZD1222 COVID-19 vaccine. As DNA, the CDR3 is TGTGCCAGCAGCCCCTTACCGTTGGATTCCGTCTACGAGCAGTACTTC. This sequence encodes CASSPLPLDSVYEQYF.